The source of this T cell receptor (beta chain) is a study of CD8 T cells in ankylosing spondylitis (dated by TCRdb to 2016 to 2017). Regarding the complete study: To find TCR variants linked to disease, the study profiled T cell receptor beta repertoires in ankylosing spondylitis patients and healthy donors. The whole study cohort included 108 healthy donors and some 27 ankylosing spondylitis patients. Peripheral blood was sampled, and synovial fluid was also collected from ankylosing spondylitis patients. Paper-wide results and their limitations: Blood from ankylosing spondylitis patients appeared to be characterized by a TCR beta motif made up of under ten highly homologous amino acid variants. Some of the motif variants had been reported before in the synovial fluid and blood of reactive arthritis patients, a finding that suggests common disease-initiation mechanisms. According to the report, matched synovial fluid samples from ankylosing spondylitis patients were significantly enriched for the disease-linked clones. A CD8+ phenotype was shown by the disease-linked clones, which were found at relatively low frequencies in peripheral blood.

Sequencing used an Illumina HiSeq 2500. TCR beta libraries were prepared by quantitative 5'-RACE with molecular barcodes. The original methods were these. Disease-linked TCR variants were identified with a new computational method built on a probabilistic model of VDJ rearrangement. TCRdb itself trimmed the public reads at Q25 with fastp, ran MiXCR and retained productive beta chains. CDR3 protein duplicates are merged, each entry listing the most common genes and DNA. These V and J calls derive from TCRdb rather than the authors' analysis. The sample table lists around 480,000 distinct CDR3 sequences, about 15% of them with a count of one. The ten largest clones take up over 0.9% of the sample. Turning to this clonotype: The antigen this receptor binds is unknown. No base quality values were provided; no much bigger clone lies one nucleotide off.

CDR3 length: 13 amino acids, cysteine to phenylalanine. The read is trimmed to its CDR3 DNA, 39 bases read in frame from base 1. Relative to germline, V is missing 2 bases and J is missing 7 bases, with 1 base of the junction outside any gene match. CDR1 MNHNS and CDR2 SASEGT were looked up in the germline V gene. The chain employs TRBV6-1 and TRBJ1-5; 8 middle bases align to TRBD1. The TCR comes from a male donor with ankylosing spondylitis. The sample comprised blood, either unsorted or a sorted T cell fraction (not recorded which). The DNA sequence is given as TGTGCCAGCAGTGAAACAGGGGGGCAGCCCCAGCATTTT. The resulting protein is CASSETGGQPQHF.